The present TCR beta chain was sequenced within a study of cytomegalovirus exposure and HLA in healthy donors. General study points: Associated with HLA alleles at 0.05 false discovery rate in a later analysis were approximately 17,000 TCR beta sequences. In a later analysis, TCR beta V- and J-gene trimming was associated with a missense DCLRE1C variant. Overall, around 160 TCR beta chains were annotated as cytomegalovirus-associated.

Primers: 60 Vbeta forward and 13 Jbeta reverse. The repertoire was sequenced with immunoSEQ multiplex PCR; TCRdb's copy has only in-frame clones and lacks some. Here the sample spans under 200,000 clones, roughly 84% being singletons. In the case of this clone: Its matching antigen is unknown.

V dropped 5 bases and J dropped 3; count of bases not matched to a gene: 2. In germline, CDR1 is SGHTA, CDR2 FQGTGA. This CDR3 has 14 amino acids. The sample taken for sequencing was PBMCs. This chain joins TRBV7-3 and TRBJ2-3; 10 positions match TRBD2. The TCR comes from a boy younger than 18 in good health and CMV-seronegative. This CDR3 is CASSPLAGTDTQYF. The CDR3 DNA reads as TGTGCCAGCAGCCCACTAGCGGGAACAGATACGCAGTATTTT. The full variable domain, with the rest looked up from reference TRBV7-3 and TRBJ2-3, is GAGVSQTPSNKVTEKGKYVELRCDPISGHTALYWYRQSLGQGPEFLIYFQGTGAADDSGLPNDRFFAVRPEGSVSTLKIQRTERGDSAVYLCASSPLAGTDTQYFGPGTRLTVL.